This entry describes one T cell receptor beta chain. This sample is drawn from a study of Tregs in tolerant kidney transplant recipients. Germline CDR1 is SGHNT and CDR2 is YYREEE (reference sequence). The CDR3 spans 16 residues. Germline trimming cut 4 bases from V and 2 bases from J; bases unmatched to any gene: 6. Sequencing used immunoSEQ multiplex PCR; TCRdb keeps in-frame clones, though not all of them. Here the sample spans 240,000 or so clones, approximately 84% being singletons. Source material: CD4+ T cells from blood. V gene TRBV5-4 combines with J gene TRBJ2-5; TRBD2 agrees at 12 bases. This clonotype was obtained from a human donor in good health. This CDR3 is CASSIGLAGPQETQYF. DNA for the CDR3: TGTGCCAGCAGCATCGGACTAGCGGGACCACAAGAGACCCAGTACTTC.